Below are 24 T cell receptor beta chains sequenced from a single sample in a study of CD8+ T cells in alopecia areata. Sequencing templates came from extracted RNA that was reverse transcribed into cDNA. The method was immunoSEQ multiplex PCR; TCRdb's version includes in-frame clones alone and lacks a portion of them. The data hold about 170,000 clones, with around 64% observed a single time. The material was CD8+ T cells sorted from blood, obtained at week 0. The receptors were gathered from a human donor with alopecia areata.

J is TRBJ2-7 and V is TRBV6-1, with 7 bases fitting TRBD1. V was clipped by 11 bases and J by 4 bases; unmatched bases: 8. This CDR3 is built from 12 residues. Germline loops: CDR1 MNHNS, CDR2 SASEGT. The CDR3 region has the DNA TGTGCCGTGGCCGGGACAGTATACGAGCAGTACTTC. This translates into CAVAGTVYEQYF.

This clone was observed a handful of times. The V and J genes are TRBV5-6 and TRBJ2-3, with TRBD2 matching 8 bases. CDR3 length equals 14 residues. The trim removed 4 bases at V and 4 bases at J, leaving 5 bases unmatched. Germline assignment: CDR1 SGHDT and CDR2 YYEEEE. As DNA, the CDR3 is TGTGCCAGCAGCCCGGGGGGGCCTGCAGATACGCAGTATTTT. Translating it yields CASSPGGPADTQYF.

The chain is built from TRBV19 and TRBJ1-2, with 12 bases matching TRBD1. CDR3 length equals 15 residues. After removal of 7 bases from V and 11 bases from J, the junction contained 14 bases not matched to a gene. Germline V CDR1 and CDR2: LNHDA, SQIVND (reference sequence). Here the CDR3 DNA reads TGTGCCAGTATGCCCGGGACAGGGGGCTCCTCGGGATACACCTTC. Translated, it gives CASMPGTGGSSGYTF.

V is TRBV6-5 and J is TRBJ2-5, with 10 bases lining up with TRBD2. The CDR3 has 15 amino acids. CDR1 MNHEY and CDR2 SVGAGI come from the germline V gene. Germline trimming cut 3 bases from V and 1 base from J; bases unmatched to any gene: 2. The CDR3 protein is CASSYSGGTQETQYF. The CDR3 DNA sequence: TGTGCCAGCAGTTATAGCGGGGGGACCCAAGAGACCCAGTACTTC.

The chain couples TRBV7-9 to TRBJ2-5, with 7 bases matching TRBD1. The trim removed 5 bases at V and 5 bases at J, leaving 5 bases unmatched. Germline V lookup: CDR1 SEHNR, CDR2 FQNEAQ (reference sequence). CDR3 length: 13 residues. For the CDR3, the DNA is TGTGCCAGCAGCACCGGGACAGCCGAGACCCAGTACTTC. Its protein product is CASSTGTAETQYF. Variable domain in full (rest from reference TRBV7-9 and TRBJ2-5): DTGVSQNPRHKITKRGQNVTFRCDPISEHNRLYWYRQTLGQGPEFLTYFQNEAQLEKSRLLSDRFSAERPKGSFSTLEIQRTEQGDSAMYLCASSTGTAETQYFGPGTRLLVL.

The gene calls are TRBV6-5 and TRBJ2-6; D not certain. From germline, CDR1 is MNHEY and CDR2 SVGAGI. This CDR3 contains 13 residues. With 2 bases removed from V and 3 bases from J, the gap between germline ends came to 2 bases. The CDR3: CASSYGGANVLTF. As DNA, the CDR3 is TGTGCCAGCAGTTACGGTGGGGCCAACGTCCTGACTTTC.

This clone was observed a single time. This chain uses TRBV25-1 with TRBJ1-6; possibly TRBD1 for D (6 bases). This CDR3 comprises 14 residues. V dropped 3 bases and J dropped 7 bases, with 10 bases sitting between them. Per germline, CDR1 MGHDK and CDR2 SYGVNS. The CDR3 protein is CASSEAGANSPLHF. DNA of the CDR3: TGTGCCAGCAGTGAGGCAGGGGCCAATTCACCCCTCCACTTT.

The V and J genes are TRBV13 and TRBJ1-4; 7 nucleotides agree with TRBD1. The V gene's germline CDR1 is PRHDT and CDR2 FYEKMQ (reference sequence). The CDR3 has 15 amino acids. V lost 4 bases to trimming and J lost 6 bases; unmatched junction nucleotides: 8. The CDR3 is CASSSFRDSHEKLFF. CDR3 nucleotide sequence: TGTGCCAGCAGCTCATTCCGGGACAGCCATGAAAAACTGTTTTTT.

This clone has a handful of counts. The genes are TRBV30 and TRBJ1-5; D not certain. The germline V and J ends were trimmed by 7 bases and 0 bases, with 13 bases remaining between them. Germline V gene data show CDR1 as GTSNPN and CDR2 as SVGIG (reference sequence). This CDR3 contains 14 residues. CDR3 loop: CAYRVAYSNQPQHF. In DNA, the CDR3 is TGTGCCTACCGGGTTGCCTATAGCAATCAGCCCCAGCATTTT. The full variable domain, completed using reference TRBV30 and TRBJ1-5, is SQTIHQWPATLVQPVGSPLSLECTVEGTSNPNLYWYRQAAGRGLQLLFYSVGIGQISSEVPQNLSASRPQDRQFILSSKKLLLSDSGFYLCAYRVAYSNQPQHFGDGTRLSIL.

V and J are TRBV5-8 and TRBJ2-7, with 12 bases matching TRBD1. The CDR3 loop spans 15 amino acids. V lost 2 bases, J lost 5 bases, and 5 bases stayed unmatched. Per the germline V gene, CDR1 is SGHTS and CDR2 is YDEGEE. In DNA form, the CDR3 reads TGTGCCAGCAGCTTCCGGGACAGGGGGCTCGACGAGCAGTACTTC. Residues: CASSFRDRGLDEQYF.

The CDR3 DNA reads TGTGCCAGCAGCTCCGGGACTAGCCGGCATACGCAGTATTTT. Translation gives CASSSGTSRHTQYF. V gene TRBV5-6 combines with J gene TRBJ2-3; 9 bases map to TRBD2. Trimming took 3 bases from V and 7 from J; bases not matched to a gene: 6. The CDR3 spans 14 residues. Germline CDR1 is SGHDT and CDR2 is YYEEEE.

The genes are TRBV9 and TRBJ1-5, with TRBD1 matching 7 bases. J was trimmed by 1 base and V by 3 bases; bases with no gene match: 16. Germline CDR1 is SGDLS and CDR2 is YYNGEE. The CDR3 runs to 19 residues. CDR3 sequence reads: CASSAIQPGTEWSNQPQHF. Here the CDR3 DNA reads TGTGCCAGCAGCGCAATTCAACCCGGGACAGAATGGAGCAATCAGCCCCAGCATTTT.

This chain uses TRBV29-1 with TRBJ1-2; 9 nucleotides align to TRBD1. Trimming removed 0 bases from V and 9 bases from J; junction bases left unmatched: 8. CDR1 and CDR2 (germline): SQVTM, ANQGSEA. The CDR3 covers 14 residues. Written as DNA, the CDR3 is TGCAGCGTTGAAGAGCGGGGGACAGGGTTTAGCTACACCTTC. Translation: CSVEERGTGFSYTF.

This chain links TRBV5-1 with TRBJ2-7; TRBD2 aligns across 8 bases. This CDR3 has 15 amino acids. Germline CDR1 reads SGHRS; CDR2 reads YFSETQ. The V gene end was trimmed by 2 bases and the J gene end by 5 bases; junction bases not matched to a gene: 9. CDR3 nucleotide sequence: TGCGCCAGCAGCTTCTCTGCCGGGACTAGGAACGAGCAGTACTTC. This gives the protein CASSFSAGTRNEQYF.

Remarks on this clone: Within the sample, other DNA sequences also encode this same CDR3. The V gene is TRBV7-9, the J gene TRBJ2-3; D unclear. The CDR3 is 13 amino acids. Germline V gene data show CDR1 as SEHNR and CDR2 as FQNEAQ (reference sequence). The ends were cut back, 0 bases at V and 5 bases at J, with 6 bases in the middle. CDR3 region: CASSLAGKDTQYF. CDR3 coding DNA: TGTGCCAGCAGCTTAGCGGGCAAAGATACGCAGTATTTT.

The chain joins TRBV7-9 to TRBJ1-5, with D possibly being TRBD1 (5 bases). The CDR3 spans 13 residues. Looked up from germline, CDR1 is SEHNR and CDR2 is FQNEAQ (reference sequence). Trimming left V 5 bases short and J 3 bases short, with 8 bases between. This CDR3 reads CASSVGHNQPQHF. For the CDR3, the DNA is TGTGCCAGCAGCGTTGGACACAATCAGCCCCAGCATTTT.

The rearrangement uses TRBV7-9 and TRBJ1-2; D gene unclear. Trimming stripped 2 bases from V and 6 bases from J, with 4 bases between. The CDR3 is 11 residues long. Germline loops: CDR1 SEHNR, CDR2 FQNEAQ (reference sequence). DNA of the CDR3: TGTGCCAGCAGCTTAAACGATGGCTACACCTTC. Its protein is CASSLNDGYTF.

CDR3 region: CASSYSMGLEKLFF. Written as DNA, the CDR3 is TGTGCCAGCAGTTACTCGATGGGGCTCGAAAAACTGTTTTTT. The V call is TRBV6-5, the J call TRBJ1-4, with a tentative D call TRBD1 (5 bases). The CDR3 length is 14 residues. Trimming took 0 bases from V and 8 from J, leaving 10 bases between them. Germline V gives CDR1 MNHEY, CDR2 SVGAGI.

V usage is TRBV7-8 and J usage is TRBJ2-1; tentatively, D is TRBD2 (6 bases). Germline V gene data show CDR1 as SGHVS and CDR2 as FQNEAQ. Deletions cut 4 bases from V and 0 bases from J, with 13 bases between. This CDR3 comprises 16 residues. The CDR3 sequence: CASSSSWGDSYNEQFF. The CDR3 DNA sequence: TGTGCCAGCAGCTCATCTTGGGGGGACTCCTACAATGAGCAGTTCTTC.

V is TRBV13 and J is TRBJ2-7, with D possibly matching TRBD2 (7 bases). Deletions cut 7 bases from V and 6 bases from J, with 13 bases between. This CDR3 has 12 residues. The germline CDR1 and CDR2 sequences are PRHDT and FYEKMQ (reference sequence). For the CDR3, the DNA is TGTGCCAGCACGCGGGGAGGGGGCGAGCAGTACTTC. Protein product: CASTRGGGEQYF.

V is TRBV29-1 and J is TRBJ2-7, with D tentatively TRBD2 (6 bases). The ends were cut back, 1 base at V and 4 bases at J, with 11 bases in the middle. This CDR3 spans 13 amino acids. CDR1 and CDR2 from the germline V gene are SQVTM and ANQGSEA. The CDR3 DNA reads TGCAGCGTTGAAGGGATCGGGGGTTACGAGCAGTACTTC. This codes for CSVEGIGGYEQYF.

The V and J genes are TRBV13 and TRBJ2-6; D is perhaps TRBD2 (6 bases). V lost 8 bases to trimming and J lost 3 bases, with 20 bases between them. This CDR3 is built from 17 residues. Germline loops: CDR1 PRHDT, CDR2 FYEKMQ (reference sequence). The CDR3 DNA reads as TGTGCCAGCTCCCCAAACGGTCCGGGGGTTGGGGCCAACGTCCTGACTTTC. This codes for CASSPNGPGVGANVLTF.

This rearrangement joins TRBV6-5 to TRBJ2-7; TRBD2 matches at 8 bases. Germline V CDR1 and CDR2: MNHEY, SVGAGI. CDR3 length equals 13 residues. V lost 7 bases and J lost 9; bases outside the gene matches: 11. This CDR3 reads CASTDPGGRGQYF. CDR3 nucleotide sequence: TGTGCCAGCACCGACCCGGGGGGGCGGGGGCAGTACTTC.

The V call is TRBV19, the J call TRBJ2-2; possible D gene TRBD1, 6 bases. This CDR3 comprises 13 residues. With 10 bases removed from V and 6 bases from J, the gap between germline ends came to 15 bases. CDR1 and CDR2 from the germline V gene are LNHDA and SQIVND (reference sequence). CDR3 coding DNA: TGTGCCATCGCAGGGGATCGGGCCGGGGAGCTGTTTTTT. As protein: CAIAGDRAGELFF.